This TCR beta chain was sequenced in a study of blood T cells in healthy people across ages. Study findings and constraints: While age rose, TCR beta diversity per million T cells dropped in a roughly linear way.

To note about this clonotype: Its target is unknown.

Donors were systemically healthy Caucasian individuals from Russia aged roughly 6 to 100 years. Every participating donor contributed 8.5 to 10 milliliters of peripheral blood through a draw. Alongside a J-beta primer mix, a sample-barcoded 5' primer served in a second PCR lasting 7 to 11 cycles. TCRdb called the 5' RACE reads again in MiXCR, with one record for every CDR3 protein. The sample yields about a million distinct CDR3 sequences, about 51% seen once. V was pared by 4 bases and J by 1 base, with 14 bases between. This CDR3 has 15 residues. Germline CDR1 MDHEN, CDR2 SYDVKM. The chain is built from TRBV28 and TRBJ2-7; the D gene is possibly TRBD2 (6 bases). Sequenced: blood. The clonotype comes from a woman aged 55-70 years in good health. As DNA, the CDR3 is TGTGCCAGCAGTTCGCCGGGACTGACATCCTACGAGCAGTACTTC. Protein sequence: CASSSPGLTSYEQYF.